This TCR beta chain was profiled in a study of blood T cell repertoires in COVID-19. Original processing notes: The assay estimated nucleated cells by amplifying reference gene primers. Sequenced by immunoSEQ multiplex PCR; TCRdb stores in-frame clones only, minus some. The V and J calls and clone size are taken from that table; D and trimming were inferred from the DNA. Of approximately 440,000 clones in the sample, 80% to 95% were seen once. Which cohort a participant joined came from the clinical history participants gave. CDR1 is SGHRS and CDR2 is YFSETQ in the germline V gene. V dropped 1 base and J dropped 6; count of bases not matched to a gene: 5. The CDR3 has 16 residues.

The sequenced sample was PBMCs or T cells enriched from blood (not recorded which). The source is a young man who had recovered from COVID-19. The chain links TRBV5-1 to TRBJ1-6, with 9 bases that match TRBD1. DNA for the CDR3: TGCGCCAGCAGCTTGAACAGGGGGCCCGGTAATTCACCCCTCCACTTT. It translates to CASSLNRGPGNSPLHF.